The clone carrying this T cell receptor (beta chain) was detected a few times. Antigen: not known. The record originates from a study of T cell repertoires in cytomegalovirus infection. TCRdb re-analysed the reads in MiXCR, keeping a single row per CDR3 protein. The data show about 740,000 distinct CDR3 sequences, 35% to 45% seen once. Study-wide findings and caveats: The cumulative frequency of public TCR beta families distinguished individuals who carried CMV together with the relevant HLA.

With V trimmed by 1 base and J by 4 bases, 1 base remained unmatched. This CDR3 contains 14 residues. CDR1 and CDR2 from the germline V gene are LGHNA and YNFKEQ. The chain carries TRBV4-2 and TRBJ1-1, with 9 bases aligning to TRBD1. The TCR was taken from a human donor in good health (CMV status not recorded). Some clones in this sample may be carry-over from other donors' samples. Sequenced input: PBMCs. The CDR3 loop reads CASSQGTGVTEAFF. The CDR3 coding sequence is TGTGCCAGCAGCCAAGGGACAGGGGTCACTGAAGCTTTCTTT.